There are many counts of the clone carrying this T cell receptor (beta chain). Its antigen is currently unknown. J gave up 6 bases and V 7 bases, and 4 bases lay outside the gene matches. This CDR3 comprises 14 residues. Orbital computed tomography, thyroid ultrasound, TRAb, serum thyroxine and clinical symptoms formed the basis of diagnosis. The PBMCs used were ones drawn from around 10 ml of fresh peripheral blood. This record comes from a study of Graves' ophthalmopathy and Graves' hyperthyroidism. Points from the study as a whole: In blood, most expanded thyroid clonotypes above 0.001 frequency were also detected. A 13-signature model separated ophthalmopathy from stable hyperthyroidism, reaching 85% to 90% sensitivity and approximately 81% specificity cross-validated.

CDR3 regions of TCR beta were amplified from RNA transcripts. Second-round multiplex PCR followed a first-round RT-PCR using HTBI primers. TCRdb re-called the multiplex PCR reads through MiXCR, storing one row per CDR3 protein. The sample includes 650,000 to 900,000 distinct CDR3 sequences, roughly two fifths of them seen just once. The sequencing input was peripheral blood. This receptor was taken from an adult man with Graves' ophthalmopathy. The chain couples TRBV12-3 or TRBV12-4 to TRBJ1-6; 9 bases line up with TRBD1. Here the CDR3 reads CASNYRGPNSPLHF. In DNA, the CDR3 is TGTGCCAGCAATTACAGGGGGCCTAATTCACCCCTCCACTTT.